This note documents a single T cell receptor beta chain sequence. This clonotype was detected a few times. Its antigen specificity is not known. No base qualities exist here, and no much larger clone lies one base off it. The V and J ends are trimmed by 0 bases and 12 bases, leaving 16 bases between them. The germline V gene encodes CDR1 SGDLS and CDR2 YYNGEE. The CDR3 starts with the cysteine, ends with the phenylalanine, and has 14 residues. Only the CDR3 DNA stays, 42 bases, in frame from base 1. The data were obtained in a study of T cells in Graves' hyperthyroidism and ophthalmopathy (dated 2019 in TCRdb). Some background on the complete study: Peripheral blood samples were taken at initial diagnosis, before any treatment was given. The paper reports TCR Vbeta CDR3 sequencing of approximately 140 peripheral blood samples: over 40 ophthalmopathy, 70 to 85 hyperthyroidism and approximately 17 progressor patients. Prospective prediction of ophthalmopathy was tested in an independent validation cohort consisting of under 20 hyperthyroidism patients and about 17 patients who later progressed to ophthalmopathy. Once sampling was done, hyperthyroidism patients were given methimazole at a starting dose of 30 mg daily, whereas ophthalmopathy patients were given high-dose intravenous methylprednisolone. The 100 discovery patients were divided at random into training and test sets in a 7:3 ratio. A discovery cohort of fewer than 110 patients, about 40 with Graves' ophthalmopathy and roughly 59 with stable Graves' hyperthyroidism, was used to find distinguishing TCR V-J signatures. The study also compared thyroid tissue and blood T-cell repertoires from a handful of Graves' hyperthyroidism patients. Summary of the overall study and its limitations: In validation, the model predicted progression to ophthalmopathy with 60% to 71% sensitivity and around 72% specificity, a median of about 6 months before onset. Most expanded thyroid clonotypes (frequency above 0.001) were also detected in blood, suggesting blood repertoires may reflect thyroid immune responses. In cross-validation, a model built on a 13 V-J signature told ophthalmopathy apart from stable hyperthyroidism with less than 90% sensitivity and roughly 82% specificity, and in testing the same model reached 80%/75%. Sample size was not statistically predetermined, and blinding of investigators to group allocation was not performed.

Ophthalmopathy patients had moderately to severely active disease, with a Clinical Activity Score of 3 or more, a NOSPECS grade of 4 or more, and a disease duration of less than 3 months. Patients with uncontrolled infections, other autoimmune diseases, pregnancy or lactation were excluded. Diagnoses relied on clinical symptoms, serum thyroxine and TRAb, thyroid ultrasound and orbital computed tomography. Ficoll-Paque density gradient centrifugation was used to isolate PBMCs from under 11 ml of fresh peripheral blood. Total RNA was extracted using Trizol reagent, and RNA quality was assessed on an Agilent 2100 Bioanalyzer. The TCR beta CDR3 regions were amplified from the RNA transcripts. The TCR CDR3 was subjected to a first round of RT-PCR using the HTBI primer set and the Qiagen OneStep RT-PCR kit. The libraries were constructed in a second round of multiplex PCR and then size-selected and purified. Libraries were sequenced paired-end with 100 bp reads on an Illumina HiSeq2000. The authors' pipeline ran thus. SOAPnuke was used to process the raw data, removing reads that contained adapters or uncalled bases, had a mean Phred below 15, or lacked an exact match to the constant primer or identifier. High-quality paired reads were merged using COPE v1.2.5, and each unique nucleotide sequence was defined as a clonotype. Clonotypes were aligned to IMGT TRBV, TRBD and TRBJ reference segments using MiTCR v1.1. Only V-J combinations with frequency above 0.0001, covering 99% to 99.2% of repertoires, were analysed. A TCS score was defined as the ratio between F50 (clonal expansion) and ExV (chaos), using BLOSUM62-based TCRdist between CDR3 peptides within each V-J. Welch's t-statistics and random forest reduced around 510 V-J features to some 14, which were used in a naive Bayes classifier (R e1071). The public reads were reprocessed in TCRdb via fastp at Q25 and MiXCR, keeping in-frame beta chains. Under each unique CDR3 protein, matching rows form one entry showing the most common genes and DNA. These V and J calls rely on TCRdb rather than the paper's analysis. Present in this sample are 500,000 or so distinct CDR3 sequences, 17% of which were seen just once. The ten largest make up approximately 16% of the sample.

This receptor was obtained from a young woman with Graves' ophthalmopathy. The sequence joins TRBV9 to TRBJ2-1, with the D gene possibly TRBD1 or TRBD2, each one fitting 6 bases. What was sequenced was blood. The nucleotides read TGTGCCAGCAGCGTAGAAAGGGGGACTCAGGGGCAGTTCTTC. Its translation is CASSVERGTQGQFF.